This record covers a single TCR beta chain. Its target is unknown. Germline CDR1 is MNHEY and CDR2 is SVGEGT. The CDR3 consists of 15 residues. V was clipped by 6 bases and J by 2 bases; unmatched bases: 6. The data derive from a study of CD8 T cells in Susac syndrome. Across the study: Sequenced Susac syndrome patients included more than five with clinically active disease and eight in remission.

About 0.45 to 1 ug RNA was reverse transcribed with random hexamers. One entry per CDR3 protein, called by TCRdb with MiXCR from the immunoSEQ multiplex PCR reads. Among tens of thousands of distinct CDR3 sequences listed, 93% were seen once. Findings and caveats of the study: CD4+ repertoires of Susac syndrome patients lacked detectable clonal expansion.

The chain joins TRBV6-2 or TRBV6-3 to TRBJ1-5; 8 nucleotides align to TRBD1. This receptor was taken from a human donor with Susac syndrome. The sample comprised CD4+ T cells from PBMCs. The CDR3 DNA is TGTGCCAGCAGATACACGGGACAGGGCAATCAGCCCCAGCATTTT. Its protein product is CASRYTGQGNQPQHF.